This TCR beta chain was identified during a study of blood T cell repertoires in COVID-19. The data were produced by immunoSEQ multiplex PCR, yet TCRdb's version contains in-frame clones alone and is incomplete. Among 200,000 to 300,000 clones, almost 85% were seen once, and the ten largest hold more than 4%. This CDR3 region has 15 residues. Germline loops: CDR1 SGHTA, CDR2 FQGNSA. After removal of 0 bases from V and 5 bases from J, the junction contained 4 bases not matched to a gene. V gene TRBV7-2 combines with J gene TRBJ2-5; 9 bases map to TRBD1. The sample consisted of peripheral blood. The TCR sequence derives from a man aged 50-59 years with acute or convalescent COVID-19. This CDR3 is CASSLAGQGVETQYF. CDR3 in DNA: TGTGCCAGCAGCTTAGCGGGACAGGGAGTGGAGACCCAGTACTTC.